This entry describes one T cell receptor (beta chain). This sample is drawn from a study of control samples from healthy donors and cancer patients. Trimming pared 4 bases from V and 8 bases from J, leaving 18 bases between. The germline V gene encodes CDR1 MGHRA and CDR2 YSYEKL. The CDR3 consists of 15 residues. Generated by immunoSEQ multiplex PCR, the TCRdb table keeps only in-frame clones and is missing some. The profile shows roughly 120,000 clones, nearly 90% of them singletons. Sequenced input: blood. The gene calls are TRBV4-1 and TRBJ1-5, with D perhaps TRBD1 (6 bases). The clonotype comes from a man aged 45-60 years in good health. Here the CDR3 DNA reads TGCGCCAGCAGCCGGGGGGACATCTGGAGGGAGCCCCAGCATTTT. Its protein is CASSRGDIWREPQHF.